This entry features one T cell receptor (beta chain) sequence. These data belong to a study of blood T cell repertoires in COVID-19. Study-level information: Sites in the United States, Italy and Spain provided acute and convalescent COVID-19 samples. The analysed material was cDNA or gDNA that came from T cells, B-cell-depleted T cells, or PBMCs.

CDR1 is LGHDT, CDR2 YNNKEL, per germline (reference sequence). The CDR3 contains 18 residues. J lost 2 bases, V lost 0 bases, and 12 bases had no gene match. Original data processing: Using reference gene primer amplification, nucleated cell counts were estimated. Clones were read by immunoSEQ multiplex PCR, and TCRdb kept only the in-frame ones, dropping some. That table is the source of V, J and clone size, and D and trimming were worked out from the DNA. This repertoire shows approximately 45,000 clones, over 65% found once; its top ten account for 61%. This chain joins TRBV3-1 (or the pseudogene TRBV3-2) and TRBJ2-7; 8 nucleotides agree with TRBD2. The clonotype comes from a man older than 75 with acute or convalescent COVID-19. Sequenced input: peripheral blood. Here the CDR3 DNA reads TGTGCCAGCAGCCAAGATCTTTATGGGGGGACTAGAGCCTACGAGCAGTACTTC. Translated, it gives CASSQDLYGGTRAYEQYF.